The 21 T cell receptor beta chains given below trace back to one sample, sequenced in a study of T-cell reconstitution after alpha-beta-depleted transplantation in children. During its preparation, the TCRbeta library received unique molecular identifiers. MiXCR, run by TCRdb on the PCR reads, gives a single entry per CDR3 protein. The sample includes approximately 500,000 distinct CDR3 sequences, 20% to 30% of them seen just once. Sequenced here: PBMCs, sampled before TCRalphabeta/CD19-depleted stem cell transplant. The source is a boy younger than two with Wiskott-Aldrich syndrome, due to receive a stem cell transplant.

This chain connects TRBV7-8 to TRBJ2-2; a weak D match, TRBD2 (5 bases). This CDR3 has 17 amino acids. V was shortened by 0 bases and J by 4 bases, with 15 bases between the two germline ends. Germline V gives CDR1 SGHVS, CDR2 FQNEAQ. CDR3 in DNA: TGTGCCAGCAGCTTAGCCGGTAGCGTGGGTATCACCGGGGAGCTGTTTTTT. Its protein product is CASSLAGSVGITGELFF.

This clonotype has only a few counts. This chain links TRBV6-5 with TRBJ1-3; 7 nucleotides match TRBD1. The CDR3 extends over 15 amino acids. Germline V gene sequence: CDR1 MNHEY, CDR2 SVGAGI. The J segment lost 2 bases and the V segment lost 6 bases, leaving 7 bases of the junction unmatched. The CDR3 sequence: CASRGTGTAGNTIYF. The CDR3 DNA is TGTGCCAGCAGAGGCACCGGGACAGCTGGAAACACCATATATTTT.

The V and J genes are TRBV20-1 and TRBJ2-7; 12 positions agree with TRBD2. Per germline, CDR1 DFQATT and CDR2 SNEGSKA (reference sequence). The trim removed 5 bases at V and 3 bases at J, leaving 5 bases unmatched. There are 14 residues in the CDR3. The CDR3 DNA reads TGCAGTGCTGAAGGGACTAGCGGGCGCTACGAGCAGTACTTC. It yields the protein CSAEGTSGRYEQYF.

This clonotype was seen more than once but under ten times. This sequence joins TRBV12-3 or TRBV12-4 and TRBJ2-5; 7 nucleotides agree with TRBD2. V dropped 1 base and J dropped 2; count of bases not matched to a gene: 4. This CDR3 is 15 amino acids long. The DNA of the CDR3 is TGTGCCAGCAGTTTAGGGGGGGGGTCTCAAGAGACCCAGTACTTC. Its protein is CASSLGGGSQETQYF.

V gene TRBV5-1 combines with J gene TRBJ2-2; D not resolved. The CDR3 runs to 15 residues. Per the germline V gene, CDR1 is SGHRS and CDR2 is YFSETQ. V was trimmed by 3 bases and J by 4 bases, leaving 13 bases between them. The DNA for the CDR3 is TGCGCCAGCAGCTCTGGAAGGCAACTCACCGGGGAGCTGTTTTTT. Encoded protein: CASSSGRQLTGELFF.

The sample holds one count of this clonotype. The genes are TRBV5-1 and TRBJ2-5, with D possibly being TRBD1 (5 bases). Germline V gene lookup returns CDR1 SGHRS and CDR2 YFSETQ. CDR3 size: 17 residues. V lost 4 bases, J lost 3 bases, and 22 bases lay in between. CDR3 in amino acids: CASSPYIQGFQKETQYF. Here the CDR3 DNA reads TGCGCCAGCAGCCCCTACATCCAGGGATTCCAAAAAGAGACCCAGTACTTC.

The V and J genes are TRBV7-9 and TRBJ2-7, with 11 bases lining up with TRBD2. Germline lookup yields CDR1 SEHNR and CDR2 FQNEAQ (reference sequence). The CDR3 sequence is 15 residues long. J lost 8 bases, V lost 5 bases, and 11 bases had no gene match. As DNA, the CDR3 is TGTGCCAGCAGCGTTAGCGGGAGGGCCGTAGGGCAGCAGTACTTC. It encodes CASSVSGRAVGQQYF. Drawing the rest from reference TRBV7-9 and TRBJ2-7, the complete variable domain is DTGVSQNPRHKITKRGQNVTFRCDPISEHNRLYWYRQTLGQGPEFLTYFQNEAQLEKSRLLSDRFSAERPKGSFSTLEIQRTEQGDSAMYLCASSVSGRAVGQQYFGPGTRLTVT.

The chain carries TRBV7-6 and TRBJ2-2; TRBD2 is a possible D gene (6 bases). The CDR3 runs to 16 residues. V was clipped by 5 bases and J by 4 bases, with 17 bases between them. Germline values: CDR1 SGHVS, CDR2 FNYEAQ. The CDR3 loop is CASSIGLTSSTGELFF. The CDR3 DNA is TGTGCCAGCAGCATAGGACTAACATCGTCCACCGGGGAGCTGTTTTTT. Together with reference TRBV7-6 and TRBJ2-2, the CDR3 gives the full variable domain: GAGVSQSPRYKVTKRGQDVALRCDPISGHVSLYWYRQALGQGPEFLTYFNYEAQQDKSGLPNDRFSAERPEGSISTLTIQRTEQRDSAMYRCASSIGLTSSTGELFFGEGSRLTVL.

This clonotype was seen more than once but under ten times. The CDR3 bases are TGTGCCACCAGTGACGCAGGGGACCCTCAAGAGACCCAGTACTTC. It translates to CATSDAGDPQETQYF. The chain combines TRBV24-1 with TRBJ2-5, with D perhaps matching TRBD1 (6 bases). Between the trimmed V and J ends, which lost 4 bases and 2 bases, there was a span of 13 bases. This CDR3 is built from 15 residues. Germline V gene sequence: CDR1 KGHDR, CDR2 SFDVKD.

V gene TRBV10-2 combines with J gene TRBJ2-2; D possibly uses TRBD1 or TRBD2 (5 bases each). The germline V and J ends were trimmed by 8 bases and 2 bases, with 12 bases remaining between them. This CDR3 region has 14 residues. Germline CDR1 WSHSY, CDR2 SAAADI. CDR3 amino acids: CASGSGRNTGELFF. In DNA, the CDR3 is TGCGCCAGCGGTTCGGGGCGAAACACCGGGGAGCTGTTTTTT.

The rearrangement joins TRBV20-1 to TRBJ1-2, with D maybe TRBD1 (5 bases). Germline V gene sequence: CDR1 DFQATT, CDR2 SNEGSKA (reference sequence). V shed 5 bases and J shed 3 bases, with 10 bases lying between them. The CDR3 runs to 12 residues. DNA for the CDR3: TGCAGTGCTGTCAGGGATGACTATGGCTACACCTTC. Its translation: CSAVRDDYGYTF.

The CDR3 DNA reads as TGCGCCAGCAGCTCAGAACCCCAAAATGAAAAACTGTTTTTT. It encodes CASSSEPQNEKLFF. The chain joins TRBV5-1 to TRBJ1-4; D remains unclear. Germline V gives CDR1 SGHRS, CDR2 YFSETQ. V was trimmed by 3 bases and J by 5 bases, leaving 11 bases between them. This CDR3 is built from 14 residues.

This clonotype was found a few times. The chain joins TRBV27 to TRBJ1-5; perhaps TRBD1 as D (5 bases). V shed 2 bases and J shed 7 bases, with 15 bases lying between them. Germline CDR1 reads MNHEY; CDR2 reads SMNVEV (reference sequence). The CDR3 has 15 residues. The CDR3 nucleotides are TGTGCCAGCAGTTTAAGGGGAGGGCGTGGGCAGCCCCAGCATTTT. It encodes CASSLRGGRGQPQHF.

This clonotype was found a few times. The chain carries TRBV7-3 and TRBJ1-5, with TRBD1 as a possible D gene (5 bases). Germline lookup yields CDR1 SGHTA and CDR2 FQGTGA. V was shortened by 5 bases and J by 3 bases, with 17 bases between the two germline ends. The CDR3 extends over 16 amino acids. The CDR3 sequence: CASSPLPDRVNQPQHF. CDR3 DNA sequence: TGTGCCAGCAGCCCCTTACCCGACAGAGTCAATCAGCCCCAGCATTTT.

The chain carries TRBV7-8 and TRBJ2-2, with D hard to call. The CDR3 runs 14 residues. The V gene lost 2 bases and the J gene lost 4 bases, with 8 bases spanning the gap. The germline gives CDR1 SGHVS, CDR2 FQNEAQ. In nucleotides, the CDR3 is TGTGCCAGCAGCTTACAGACTTTCACCGGGGAGCTGTTTTTT. Its protein is CASSLQTFTGELFF.

The V gene is TRBV5-1, the J gene TRBJ2-3; 10 bases are shared with TRBD2. Trimming at V came to 2 bases and at J to 6 bases, leaving 9 bases not matched to a gene. Germline CDR1 SGHRS, CDR2 YFSETQ. CDR3 length: 16 amino acids. This CDR3 is CASSFGASGSLDTQYF. CDR3 in DNA: TGCGCCAGCAGCTTTGGGGCTAGCGGGAGCTTGGATACGCAGTATTTT.

This clonotype was observed a few times. The chain couples TRBV3-1 to TRBJ2-2; D tentatively fits TRBD1 or TRBD2 (6 bases each). Looked up from germline, CDR1 is LGHDT and CDR2 is YNNKEL (reference sequence). The V end lost 4 bases, the J end lost 5 bases, and 14 bases lay between the germline ends. This CDR3 comprises 15 residues. CDR3 in amino acids: CASSRTMRGTGELFF. CDR3 nucleotides: TGTGCCAGCAGCCGGACTATGAGGGGGACCGGGGAGCTGTTTTTT.

The gene calls are TRBV20-1 and TRBJ2-3; no reliable D call. The CDR3 has 11 amino acids. V was clipped by 8 bases and J by 4 bases, with 10 bases between them. The germline V gene encodes CDR1 DFQATT and CDR2 SNEGSKA (reference sequence). The CDR3 loop is CSLDLSDTQYF. The DNA of the CDR3 is TGCAGTCTCGATCTGTCAGATACGCAGTATTTT.

This chain links TRBV5-6 with TRBJ2-5; TRBD2 agrees at 8 bases. Germline trimming cut 4 bases from V and 1 base from J; bases unmatched to any gene: 9. Looked up from germline, CDR1 is SGHDT and CDR2 is YYEEEE. The CDR3 runs to 16 residues. The CDR3 protein is CASSALGSGSQETQYF. DNA for the CDR3: TGTGCCAGCAGCGCCTTGGGGAGCGGGAGCCAAGAGACCCAGTACTTC.

The rearrangement links TRBV12-3 or TRBV12-4 to TRBJ1-1; the match to TRBD1 covers 7 bases. CDR3 length equals 15 residues. V lost 5 bases to trimming and J lost 6 bases; unmatched junction nucleotides: 12. The CDR3 DNA sequence: TGTGCCAGCAGTCTCGCCCGACAGGGCAGCGCTGAAGCTTTCTTT. The encoded protein is CASSLARQGSAEAFF.

This rearrangement joins TRBV29-1 to TRBJ1-1, with D possibly matching TRBD1 (5 bases). Trimming left V 6 bases short and J 3 bases short, with 14 bases between. Germline loops: CDR1 SQVTM, CDR2 ANQGSEA. This CDR3 is 13 amino acids long. The CDR3 DNA sequence: TGCAGCGTAAGACAGAACTGGGACACTGAAGCTTTCTTT. Its translation: CSVRQNWDTEAFF.